These 13 T cell receptor beta chains came from one sample sequenced in a study of CD8 T cells in Susac syndrome. When the RNA was reverse transcribed, random hexamers were used with an input of about 0.5 to 1 ug. MiXCR, run by TCRdb on the immunoSEQ multiplex PCR reads, gives a single entry per CDR3 protein. In the table there are tens of thousands of distinct CDR3 sequences, roughly 93% of which are singletons. The sample taken for sequencing was CD8+ T cells from PBMCs. The source is a human donor in good health.

The genes are TRBV7-6 and TRBJ2-7; 7 nucleotides align to TRBD1. Trimming cost V 4 bases and J 0 bases; bases outside gene matches: 6. This CDR3 is 15 amino acids long. CDR1 SGHVS and CDR2 FNYEAQ come from the germline V gene. CDR3 amino acids: CASSYRDSSSYEQYF. CDR3 DNA: TGTGCCAGCAGCTACCGGGACAGCAGCTCCTACGAGCAGTACTTC.

The chain combines TRBV30 with TRBJ2-1, with D perhaps matching TRBD1 or TRBD2 (6 bases each). V shed 0 bases and J shed 3 bases, with 18 bases lying between them. CDR3 length: 17 residues. The germline CDR1 and CDR2 sequences are GTSNPN and SVGIG (reference sequence). The CDR3 DNA reads as TGTGCCTGGAGTGTAGGACCCTACAGGGAGGACTACAATGAGCAGTTCTTC. Amino acid sequence: CAWSVGPYREDYNEQFF.

The CDR3 protein is CASSLGKETQYF. DNA for the CDR3: TGTGCCAGCAGCTTGGGAAAAGAGACCCAGTACTTC. The chain employs TRBV13 and TRBJ2-5; D is unclear. CDR3 size: 12 residues. Trimming took 3 bases from V and 3 from J, leaving 5 bases between them. Germline lookup yields CDR1 PRHDT and CDR2 FYEKMQ (reference sequence).

This clonotype was found once. The V call is TRBV5-6, the J call TRBJ2-5; D is possibly TRBD2 (5 bases). V was clipped by 4 bases and J by 4 bases, with 8 bases between them. The germline gives CDR1 SGHDT, CDR2 YYEEEE. This CDR3 has 12 amino acids. CDR3 protein: CASSEGRETQYF. Here the CDR3 DNA reads TGTGCCAGCAGCGAGGGCCGAGAGACCCAGTACTTC.

V usage is TRBV27 and J usage is TRBJ2-1, with 8 nucleotides matching TRBD1. Germline CDR1 MNHEY, CDR2 SMNVEV (reference sequence). V shed 5 bases, J shed 3 bases, and the junction held 6 bases outside the gene matches. CDR3 length equals 15 residues. The CDR3 is CASSIQGGHYNEQFF. The DNA for the CDR3 is TGTGCCAGCAGTATACAGGGGGGACACTACAATGAGCAGTTCTTC.

This chain links TRBV28 with TRBJ2-7, with TRBD1 matching over 9 bases. The germline CDR1 and CDR2 sequences are MDHEN and SYDVKM. The length of the CDR3 is 15 residues. V was pared by 3 bases and J by 6 bases, with 9 bases of the junction left unmatched. The CDR3 loop is CASSFGDREYSEQYF. The CDR3 DNA is TGTGCCAGCAGTTTCGGGGACAGGGAGTACTCCGAGCAGTACTTC.

The count of this clonotype is one. The chain couples TRBV13 to TRBJ2-1; 7 positions match TRBD1. This CDR3 spans 15 amino acids. Germline-derived CDR1 and CDR2 are PRHDT and FYEKMQ (reference sequence). V gave up 4 bases and J gave up 10 bases; unmatched junction bases: 13. The CDR3 nucleotides read TGTGCCAGCAGCTCCCGGGACAGACCGGAGCTAGAGCAGTTCTTC. This codes for CASSSRDRPELEQFF.

The chain couples TRBV4-1 to TRBJ2-5; the D gene is possibly TRBD1 (6 bases). CDR1 is MGHRA and CDR2 is YSYEKL in the germline V gene. The V end lost 0 bases, the J end lost 1 base, and 9 bases lay between the germline ends. The CDR3 covers 15 residues. The CDR3 nucleotides read TGCGCCAGCAGCCAAGATCACAGGGCCCAAGAGACCCAGTACTTC. The encoded protein is CASSQDHRAQETQYF.

The rearrangement joins TRBV14 to TRBJ1-1; 8 positions agree with TRBD1. Per the germline V gene, CDR1 is SGHDN and CDR2 is FVKESK. This CDR3 contains 13 residues. With V trimmed by 5 bases and J by 3 bases, 2 bases remained unmatched. The CDR3 DNA reads as TGTGCCAGCAGCAAACAGGGGGACACTGAAGCTTTCTTT. Its translation is CASSKQGDTEAFF.

This chain links TRBV29-1 with TRBJ2-1; D unresolved. V was shortened by 7 bases and J by 3 bases, with 13 bases between the two germline ends. Germline V gene data show CDR1 as SQVTM and CDR2 as ANQGSEA. The CDR3 is 13 residues long. This chain's CDR3 is CSGLGDRYNEQFF. The CDR3 nucleotides are TGCAGCGGGTTGGGCGACCGCTACAATGAGCAGTTCTTC.

CDR3 in DNA: TGTGCCAGCAGCCAAGAAGGCCCGGCTCCCGGGGAGCTGTTTTTT. Translated: CASSQEGPAPGELFF. This chain uses TRBV3-1 with TRBJ2-2; D is undetermined. The germline V gene encodes CDR1 LGHDT and CDR2 YNNKEL (reference sequence). There are 15 residues in the CDR3. Trimming removed 0 bases from V and 6 bases from J, with 11 bases in between. The complete variable domain, with remaining parts taken from reference TRBV3-1 and TRBJ2-2, reads DTAVSQTPKYLVTQMGNDKSIKCEQNLGHDTMYWYKQDSKKFLKIMFSYNNKELIINETVPNRFSPKSPDKAHLNLHINSLELGDSAVYFCASSQEGPAPGELFFGEGSRLTVL.

V usage is TRBV27 and J usage is TRBJ2-7; D remains unclear. The CDR3 contains 13 residues. The germline gives CDR1 MNHEY, CDR2 SMNVEV (reference sequence). V lost 3 bases and J 1 base, leaving 7 bases between the germline ends. The CDR3 is CASSFSSSYEQYF. CDR3 sequence (DNA): TGTGCCAGCAGTTTCTCTAGTTCCTACGAGCAGTACTTC.

This chain joins TRBV27 and TRBJ2-7; weak D call: TRBD1 (5 bases). Trimming shortened V by 5 bases and J by 3 bases, and 8 bases separated the two germline ends. CDR1 MNHEY and CDR2 SMNVEV come from the germline V gene (reference sequence). The CDR3 contains 12 residues. The CDR3 region has the DNA TGTGCCAGCAGTGACACAGGCTACGAGCAGTACTTC. Its translation: CASSDTGYEQYF.